Following are 21 T cell receptor beta chains from one sample sequenced in a study of control samples from healthy donors and cancer patients. Clones were read by immunoSEQ multiplex PCR, and TCRdb kept only the in-frame ones, dropping some. The sample includes about 35,000 clones, approximately 94% of them seen just once. Sequenced sample: PBMCs. The receptors stem from a man aged 40-49 years with colorectal cancer.

The V call is TRBV5-6, the J call TRBJ2-7, with D perhaps TRBD2 (5 bases). Germline V gene sequence: CDR1 SGHDT, CDR2 YYEEEE. The CDR3 is 15 residues long. Trimming removed 6 bases from V and 6 bases from J, with 22 bases in between. The CDR3 DNA reads TGTGCCAGCACCACACTTGGACTCAATTCCCTCGAGCAGTACTTC. Its translation: CASTTLGLNSLEQYF. Full variable domain (remainder filled in from reference TRBV5-6 and TRBJ2-7): DAGVTQSPTHLIKTRGQQVTLRCSPKSGHDTVSWYQQALGQGPQFIFQYYEEEERQRGNFPDRFSGHQFPNYSSELNVNALLLGDSALYLCASTTLGLNSLEQYFGPGTRLTVT.

This clone is a singleton in its sample. This chain uses TRBV19 with TRBJ1-2, with TRBD1 identical over 7 bases. The CDR3 sequence is 15 residues long. The germline CDR1 and CDR2 sequences are LNHDA and SQIVND (reference sequence). Trimming at V came to 3 bases and at J to 4 bases, leaving 8 bases not matched to a gene. The CDR3 DNA is TGTGCCAGTAGTATCGTCTCAGGGGGACCCTATGGCTACACCTTC. Translating gives CASSIVSGGPYGYTF.

The chain links TRBV12-3 or TRBV12-4 to TRBJ1-2, with a tentative D call TRBD1 (6 bases). The CDR3 sequence is 12 residues long. V lost 6 bases and J 7 bases, leaving 12 bases between the germline ends. CDR3 DNA: TGTGCCAGCAGCACAGGGTACGCTGGCTACACCTTC. This translates into CASSTGYAGYTF.

This clone was observed a handful of times. J is TRBJ1-6 and V is TRBV6-5; D uncertain. The CDR3 spans 15 residues. V gave up 0 bases and J gave up 10 bases, with 13 bases separating them. Germline CDR1 is MNHEY and CDR2 is SVGAGI. In DNA, the CDR3 is TGTGCCAGCAGTTACTCGGCAAGATCGGGCTCACCCCTCCACTTT. Translation gives CASSYSARSGSPLHF.

The rearrangement uses TRBV30 and TRBJ1-4; 8 nucleotides align to TRBD1. The CDR3 sequence is 15 residues long. The V gene's germline CDR1 is GTSNPN and CDR2 SVGIG (reference sequence). The trim removed 2 bases at V and 5 bases at J, leaving 7 bases unmatched. CDR3 nucleotide sequence: TGTGCCTGGAGTATCGACAGGGGCTTAAATGAAAAACTGTTTTTT. This encodes CAWSIDRGLNEKLFF.

J is TRBJ1-5 and V is TRBV27, with 7 bases aligning to TRBD1. Germline loops: CDR1 MNHEY, CDR2 SMNVEV (reference sequence). CDR3 length: 13 residues. V shed 8 bases, J shed 7 bases, and the junction held 8 bases outside the gene matches. CDR3 DNA: TGTGCCAGCGCCGCAGGGGGTTCCCAGCCCCAGCATTTT. Its protein is CASAAGGSQPQHF.

The rearrangement links TRBV19 to TRBJ2-3; maybe TRBD2 (5 bases). The V gene lost 1 base and the J gene lost 2 bases, with 10 bases spanning the gap. The germline V gene encodes CDR1 LNHDA and CDR2 SQIVND (reference sequence). The CDR3 extends over 15 amino acids. DNA of the CDR3: TGTGCCAGTAGTATAGGCGGCGGACTCACAGATACGCAGTATTTT. Translation gives CASSIGGGLTDTQYF.

V usage is TRBV19 and J usage is TRBJ2-1, with TRBD2 matching 11 bases. The CDR3 covers 15 residues. V dropped 6 bases and J dropped 8; count of bases not matched to a gene: 9. The germline gives CDR1 LNHDA, CDR2 SQIVND (reference sequence). CDR3 in DNA: TGTGCCAGTAGAACGTTAGCGGGGGGGGGCGATGAGCAGTTCTTC. Protein product: CASRTLAGGGDEQFF. The complete variable domain, with remaining parts taken from reference TRBV19 and TRBJ2-1, reads DGGITQSPKYLFRKEGQNVTLSCEQNLNHDAMYWYRQDPGQGLRLIYYSQIVNDFQKGDIAEGYSVSREKKESFPLTVTSAQKNPTAFYLCASRTLAGGGDEQFFGPGTRLTVL.

The rearrangement links TRBV5-4 to TRBJ2-2; 8 bases are shared with TRBD2. The germline gives CDR1 SGHNT, CDR2 YYREEE (reference sequence). V shed 4 bases and J 4 bases; nucleotides not matched to a gene: 3. The CDR3 has 14 residues. In nucleotides, the CDR3 is TGTGCCAGCAGCCGGCTAGCGGGCACCGGGGAGCTGTTTTTT. This sequence encodes CASSRLAGTGELFF.

This chain joins TRBV6-4 and TRBJ2-3; no definite D call. V was pared by 10 bases and J by 1 base, with 9 bases between. The CDR3 consists of 12 residues. CDR1 is MRHNA, CDR2 SNTAGT, per germline. CDR3 region: CATPTGTDTQYF. The CDR3 DNA reads as TGTGCCACTCCCACAGGCACAGATACGCAGTATTTT.

The chain links TRBV15 to TRBJ1-2; 9 nucleotides match TRBD1. V lost 8 bases to trimming and J lost 0 bases; unmatched junction nucleotides: 4. The CDR3 spans 14 residues. CDR1 and CDR2 (germline): LNHNV, YYDKDF (reference sequence). CDR3 sequence: CATGQGLSNYGYTF. The CDR3 coding sequence is TGTGCCACCGGACAGGGGCTCTCTAACTATGGCTACACCTTC.

The rearrangement links TRBV9 to TRBJ2-7; TRBD1 might be the D (5 bases). V was shortened by 3 bases and J by 1 base, with 14 bases between the two germline ends. The V gene's germline CDR1 is SGDLS and CDR2 YYNGEE. The CDR3 loop spans 15 amino acids. The CDR3 region has the DNA TGTGCCAGCAGCGAGGGGATGGTTGGTTCCTACGAGCAGTACTTC. Protein product: CASSEGMVGSYEQYF.

The rearrangement uses TRBV9 and TRBJ2-7, with TRBD1 matching 7 bases. The junction had 9 bases not matched to a gene; V was cut back by 0 bases and J by 3 bases. The length of the CDR3 is 16 residues. CDR1 and CDR2 (germline): SGDLS, YYNGEE. As DNA, the CDR3 is TGTGCCAGCAGCGTAGCCAGGGACAGTTATTACTACGAGCAGTACTTC. It translates to CASSVARDSYYYEQYF.

The V and J genes are TRBV7-3 and TRBJ1-2; D gene unclear. V shed 4 bases and J shed 3 bases, with 9 bases lying between them. The CDR3 is 13 amino acids. Germline V gene lookup returns CDR1 SGHTA and CDR2 FQGTGA. The chain's CDR3 is CASSSGEHYGYTF. CDR3 nucleotide sequence: TGTGCCAGCAGCTCCGGGGAGCACTATGGCTACACCTTC.

The rearrangement links TRBV5-1 to TRBJ1-2, with D uncertain. V gave up 0 bases and J gave up 4 bases, with 10 bases separating them. CDR1 is SGHRS, CDR2 YFSETQ, per germline. The CDR3 is 14 amino acids. This CDR3 reads CASSLAGTSYGYTF. As DNA, the CDR3 is TGCGCCAGCAGCTTGGCCGGCACCAGCTATGGCTACACCTTC.

V is TRBV9 and J is TRBJ2-1; 7 bases are a match to TRBD2. Unmatched junction bases numbered 14, after V lost 5 bases and J lost 6 bases. There are 16 residues in the CDR3. Per germline, CDR1 SGDLS and CDR2 YYNGEE. In nucleotides, the CDR3 is TGTGCCAGCAGTGAATTCAGGGAGGGGCTAGGCAATGAGCAGTTCTTC. This encodes CASSEFREGLGNEQFF.

This clone has more than one count but fewer than ten. The CDR3: CASSLGLDRGNSPLHF. The CDR3 DNA reads TGCGCCAGCAGCTTGGGCCTGGACAGGGGAAATTCACCCCTCCACTTT. This sequence joins TRBV5-1 and TRBJ1-6; 9 bases are shared with TRBD1. The junction had 5 bases not matched to a gene; V was cut back by 0 bases and J by 7 bases. Germline V gene data show CDR1 as SGHRS and CDR2 as YFSETQ. The CDR3 is made up of 16 amino acids.

This chain links TRBV10-1 with TRBJ2-1; no definite D call. Germline values: CDR1 WNHNN, CDR2 SYGVQD (reference sequence). CDR3 length: 13 residues. The V end lost 0 bases, the J end lost 15 bases, and 15 bases lay between the germline ends. CDR3 region: CASSESLWAGTFF. In nucleotides, the CDR3 is TGCGCCAGCAGTGAGTCGCTCTGGGCAGGCACGTTCTTC.

The chain has TRBV7-9 and TRBJ2-3; 9 bases line up with TRBD2. The CDR3 is 14 amino acids. V shed 3 bases, J shed 5 bases, and the junction held 3 bases outside the gene matches. Per germline, CDR1 SEHNR and CDR2 FQNEAQ (reference sequence). The CDR3 sequence: CASSFMTSGDTQYF. The CDR3 DNA reads TGTGCCAGCAGCTTCATGACTAGCGGAGATACGCAGTATTTT.

The V call is TRBV2, the J call TRBJ1-2, with 8 bases identical to TRBD1. Unmatched junction bases numbered 4, after V lost 6 bases and J lost 4 bases. Germline loops: CDR1 SNHLY, CDR2 FYNNEI. The CDR3 loop spans 13 amino acids. The CDR3 protein is CASRQGGGYGYTF. DNA for the CDR3: TGTGCCAGCAGACAGGGGGGCGGCTATGGCTACACCTTC.

The V and J genes are TRBV18 and TRBJ2-7; possible D gene TRBD2, 7 bases. Trimming took off 0 bases at V and 3 bases at J, with 9 bases between the two ends. CDR3 length equals 14 residues. The germline gives CDR1 KGHSH, CDR2 LQKENI. CDR3 DNA: TGTGCCAGCTCACCACCGAGGGGGGGCTACGAGCAGTACTTC. This codes for CASSPPRGGYEQYF.